This T cell receptor (beta chain) originates from a study of beta chain features in type 1 diabetes. Study overall: All samples together contributed approximately 100 million sorted cells for examination. Broader study findings: Researchers could not determine here whether HLA type influences TCRB rearrangement. In type 1 diabetes patients, VDJ junctions had fewer insertions; deletions at these junctions were more frequent. Shorter TCRB CDR3s, moderately but significantly so, marked every one of the four CD4+ subsets in Type 1 diabetes patients. Sequencing the cDNA could make cells with high TCR expression show up more than they should.

Every bit of the isolated RNA underwent reverse transcription, so sequencing read expressed TCRB transcripts. The assay was immunoSEQ multiplex PCR, and TCRdb's table has in-frame clones only and misses some. Of fewer than 350,000 clones listed, approximately 16% are singletons. This clone has a handful of counts. Antigen specificity is unknown. Sequencing was done on a sample of naive CD4+ T cells from blood. This receptor was obtained from a man in his late teens or twenties with type 1 diabetes.

CDR3 loop: CASSLVQGNTGELFF. The CDR3 region has the DNA TGCGCCAGCAGCTTGGTCCAGGGGAACACCGGGGAGCTGTTTTTT. This chain links TRBV5-1 with TRBJ2-2; maybe TRBD1 (5 bases). V lost 0 bases, J lost 1 base, and 7 bases lay in between. Germline CDR1 and CDR2: SGHRS and YFSETQ. There are 15 residues in the CDR3.